The 9 T cell receptor beta chains below were found in one sample sequenced in a study of identical twins. TCRdb re-called the 5' RACE reads through MiXCR, storing one row per CDR3 protein. The table lists approximately 490,000 distinct CDR3 sequences, 20% to 25% of them singletons. The same data also went into a second study, on yellow fever vaccine responses in identical twins.

What was sequenced was CD4+ T cells sorted from blood. The receptors originated from a woman aged 18-29 years in good health.

This clonotype was picked up a small number of times. This chain uses TRBV5-1 with TRBJ2-4; D remains unclear. This CDR3 is built from 17 residues. Trimming removed 4 bases at V and 0 bases at J, with 17 bases between. Germline lookup yields CDR1 SGHRS and CDR2 YFSETQ. CDR3 DNA: TGCGCCAGCAGCCCCTCACGAGGATCGGAAGCCAAAAACATTCAGTACTTC. Protein: CASSPSRGSEAKNIQYF.

This clonotype turned up a few times. The CDR3 coding sequence is TGCGCCAGCAGCCTTAAGACCGGGTCTCGGACCGGAGGCGGGGAGCTGTTTTTT. Translated: CASSLKTGSRTGGGELFF. The chain uses TRBV4-1 and TRBJ2-2; TRBD2 might be the D (5 bases). The CDR3 consists of 18 residues. V lost 4 bases, J lost 7 bases, and 25 bases lay in between. From germline, CDR1 is MGHRA and CDR2 YSYEKL.

The sample holds a few counts of this clonotype. This sequence joins TRBV7-2 and TRBJ2-1; 11 bases line up with TRBD2. V lost 3 bases to trimming and J lost 6 bases; unmatched junction nucleotides: 1. The CDR3 runs 14 residues. The germline CDR1 and CDR2 sequences are SGHTA and FQGNSA. The CDR3: CASSFGTSGNEQFF. In nucleotides, the CDR3 is TGTGCCAGCAGCTTCGGGACTAGCGGCAATGAGCAGTTCTTC.

There are many counts of this clonotype. The rearrangement links TRBV12-3 or TRBV12-4 to TRBJ2-3; D ambiguous. The CDR3 runs 11 residues. Trimming took 6 bases from V and 6 from J, leaving 7 bases between them. DNA for the CDR3: TGTGCCAGCAGGAGGACCGATACGCAGTATTTT. It specifies CASRRTDTQYF.

This clonotype was counted between two and nine times. The chain combines TRBV28 with TRBJ1-2; 7 bases are a match to TRBD1. The V segment lost 5 bases and the J segment 4 bases; nucleotides outside the gene matches: 13. The length of the CDR3 is 16 residues. The germline V gene has CDR1 MDHEN and CDR2 SYDVKM. DNA for the CDR3: TGTGCCAGCAGTAAACCTGGGCAGGGGGGGACCTATGGCTACACCTTC. It yields the protein CASSKPGQGGTYGYTF.

This clonotype was counted between two and nine times. The rearrangement uses TRBV20-1 and TRBJ2-3; no clear D. Germline CDR1 DFQATT, CDR2 SNEGSKA (reference sequence). This CDR3 has 15 residues. The V end lost 0 bases, the J end lost 2 bases, and 12 bases lay between the germline ends. The CDR3 DNA reads as TGCAGTGCTAGAGACTTCACCGCCTACACAGATACGCAGTATTTT. Translation gives CSARDFTAYTDTQYF.

This clonotype has just a few counts. V usage is TRBV15 and J usage is TRBJ1-6, with D possibly being TRBD1 (5 bases). Trimming took 5 bases from V and 4 from J, leaving 12 bases between them. Germline V CDR1 and CDR2: LNHNV, YYDKDF (reference sequence). The CDR3 is 15 amino acids. The CDR3 reads CATSLSTAYNSPLHF. CDR3 nucleotide sequence: TGTGCCACCAGCTTATCGACAGCGTATAATTCACCCCTCCACTTT.

The chain recombines TRBV25-1 with TRBJ2-7; D remains ambiguous. Germline V lookup: CDR1 MGHDK, CDR2 SYGVNS. The ends were cut back, 5 bases at V and 3 bases at J, with 11 bases in the middle. This CDR3 has 13 amino acids. DNA for the CDR3: TGTGCCAGCAGTCCCACAGAGAGCTACGAGCAGTACTTC. This codes for CASSPTESYEQYF.

The chain has TRBV6-5 and TRBJ2-5; D is ambiguous. The CDR3 totals 12 residues. V was trimmed by 5 bases and J by 4 bases, leaving 8 bases between them. Germline V gives CDR1 MNHEY, CDR2 SVGAGI. The DNA for the CDR3 is TGTGCCAGCAGTACCGTGGGAGAGACCCAGTACTTC. It yields the protein CASSTVGETQYF.